The 30 T cell receptor beta chains below come from one sample, sequenced in a study of a mutant IDH1 vaccine in newly diagnosed glioma. For these TCRs, the target antigens are not known. Time point described: week 47, end of study. The investigators gave 300 ug of mutant IDH1 20-mer peptide in each vaccine dose, together with topical imiquimod. The data were produced by immunoSEQ multiplex PCR, yet TCRdb's version contains in-frame clones alone and is incomplete. The top ten clones hold around 5% of a sample with about 56,000 clones, over 70% of them seen once. The source material was PBMCs, sampled from a glioma patient whose treatment included an IDH1 peptide vaccine. The receptors stem from a middle-aged man with glioma.

This clone is a singleton in its sample. The rearrangement links TRBV9 to TRBJ2-2; 10 nucleotides agree with TRBD2. This CDR3 region has 16 residues. The germline V gene encodes CDR1 SGDLS and CDR2 YYNGEE. V shed 3 bases, J shed 3 bases, and the junction held 5 bases outside the gene matches. This CDR3 reads CASSAYSGGYTGELFF. CDR3 nucleotide sequence: TGTGCCAGCAGCGCTTATAGCGGGGGGTACACCGGGGAGCTGTTTTTT.

This clone was recorded only once. The chain uses TRBV6-5 and TRBJ2-5; 15 bases are a match to TRBD2. The trim removed 6 bases at V and 8 bases at J, leaving 4 bases unmatched. Germline V gives CDR1 MNHEY, CDR2 SVGAGI. The CDR3 has 14 residues. CDR3 sequence reads: CASSGTSGGYTQYF. DNA of the CDR3: TGTGCCAGCAGCGGGACTAGCGGGGGGTATACCCAGTACTTC.

This clone was detected only a few times. The chain links TRBV27 to TRBJ1-1; 7 nucleotides align to TRBD1. J was trimmed by 8 bases and V by 3 bases; bases with no gene match: 6. Germline assignment: CDR1 MNHEY and CDR2 SMNVEV (reference sequence). The CDR3 covers 13 residues. The CDR3 loop is CASSLEGAREAFF. In nucleotides, the CDR3 is TGTGCCAGCAGTTTGGAGGGGGCAAGGGAAGCTTTCTTT.

This sequence joins TRBV9 and TRBJ1-2; TRBD1 agrees at 8 bases. The CDR3 contains 15 residues. J lost 4 bases, V lost 0 bases, and 5 bases had no gene match. Per germline, CDR1 SGDLS and CDR2 YYNGEE. The CDR3 region has the DNA TGTGCCAGCAGCGTAGGGGCAGGGGGCAGCTATGGCTACACCTTC. It yields the protein CASSVGAGGSYGYTF.

This sequence joins TRBV7-2 and TRBJ1-4; maybe TRBD1 (6 bases). Germline assignment: CDR1 SGHTA and CDR2 FQGNSA. V shed 5 bases and J shed 4 bases, with 14 bases lying between them. The length of the CDR3 is 15 residues. For the CDR3, the DNA is TGTGCCAGCAGCCAATCAGGAGGGGGTAATGAAAAACTGTTTTTT. Protein sequence: CASSQSGGGNEKLFF.

V is TRBV5-1 and J is TRBJ2-7, with D perhaps matching TRBD1 (5 bases). V was cut by 0 bases and J by 4 bases, with 11 bases left in between. Germline CDR1 and CDR2: SGHRS and YFSETQ. The CDR3 is 14 residues long. The CDR3 sequence: CASSLEGDRYEQYF. The CDR3 nucleotides are TGCGCCAGCAGCTTGGAAGGTGACAGATACGAGCAGTACTTC.

The gene calls are TRBV30 and TRBJ2-7; D gene unclear. This CDR3 comprises 15 residues. Germline V gene lookup returns CDR1 GTSNPN and CDR2 SVGIG (reference sequence). V was clipped by 0 bases and J by 2 bases, with 14 bases between them. The CDR3 DNA follows: TGTGCCTGGAGTGTAATCGGTTGGCCTACCTACGAGCAGTACTTC. Translation gives CAWSVIGWPTYEQYF.

The chain carries TRBV5-4 and TRBJ2-1; 7 nucleotides align to TRBD2. The CDR3 consists of 12 residues. V gave up 4 bases and J gave up 8 bases; unmatched junction bases: 3. Germline V lookup: CDR1 SGHNT, CDR2 YYREEE (reference sequence). The CDR3 sequence is CASSLGGDEQFF. The CDR3 DNA reads as TGTGCCAGCAGCCTTGGGGGGGATGAGCAGTTCTTC.

The chain recombines TRBV27 with TRBJ1-6, with D perhaps TRBD1 (5 bases). This CDR3 spans 13 amino acids. CDR1 is MNHEY and CDR2 is SMNVEV in the germline V gene (reference sequence). Between the trimmed V and J ends, which lost 5 bases and 7 bases, there was a span of 9 bases. The CDR3 spells CASSRGANSPLHF. Written as DNA, the CDR3 is TGTGCCAGCAGTCGGGGCGCGAATTCACCCCTCCACTTT.

Written as DNA, the CDR3 is TGTGCCTGGAGTGTGGGGGCCGAAAATCAGCCCCAGCATTTT. Amino acid sequence: CAWSVGAENQPQHF. J is TRBJ1-5 and V is TRBV30, with a weak D call TRBD1 (6 bases). This CDR3 is 14 amino acids long. Trimming removed 0 bases from V and 4 bases from J, with 10 bases in between. The germline gives CDR1 GTSNPN, CDR2 SVGIG (reference sequence). Drawing the rest from reference TRBV30 and TRBJ1-5, the complete variable domain is SQTIHQWPATLVQPVGSPLSLECTVEGTSNPNLYWYRQAAGRGLQLLFYSVGIGQISSEVPQNLSASRPQDRQFILSSKKLLLSDSGFYLCAWSVGAENQPQHFGDGTRLSIL.

The CDR3 loop reads CASSQGADGEQYF. CDR3 nucleotide sequence: TGTGCCAGCTCACAGGGGGCGGATGGGGAGCAGTACTTC. The V gene is TRBV18, the J gene TRBJ2-7, with TRBD1 matching 7 bases. The CDR3 sequence is 13 residues long. V lost 4 bases, J lost 7 bases, and 7 bases stayed unmatched. Looked up from germline, CDR1 is KGHSH and CDR2 is LQKENI. Full variable domain (rest looked up from reference TRBV18 and TRBJ2-7): NAGVMQNPRHLVRRRGQEARLRCSPMKGHSHVYWYRQLPEEGLKFMVYLQKENIIDESGMPKERFSAEFPKEGPSILRIQQVVRGDSAAYFCASSQGADGEQYFGPGTRLTVT.

The chain carries TRBV7-8 and TRBJ2-2; TRBD1 matches at 8 bases. Trimming cost V 6 bases and J 4 bases; bases outside gene matches: 7. Germline CDR1 reads SGHVS; CDR2 reads FQNEAQ. The length of the CDR3 is 15 residues. The CDR3 DNA follows: TGTGCCAGCAGACCTGGACAGGGTACCACCGGGGAGCTGTTTTTT. Translation gives CASRPGQGTTGELFF.

The V call is TRBV6-1, the J call TRBJ2-1; D is ambiguous. Trimming left V 7 bases short and J 3 bases short, with 10 bases between. Germline V gives CDR1 MNHNS, CDR2 SASEGT. The CDR3 length is 13 residues. CDR3 protein: CASTAGFYNEQFF. The CDR3, as DNA: TGTGCCAGCACCGCCGGGTTCTACAATGAGCAGTTCTTC.

The rearrangement joins TRBV6-5 to TRBJ1-2; D is unclear. Germline V gives CDR1 MNHEY, CDR2 SVGAGI. CDR3 size: 16 residues. V lost 0 bases and J 4 bases, leaving 15 bases between the germline ends. The CDR3 spells CASSYSSGTNFYGYTF. The CDR3 bases are TGTGCCAGCAGTTACTCGAGTGGCACCAACTTCTATGGCTACACCTTC.

The chain recombines TRBV5-1 with TRBJ2-3; 9 bases are shared with TRBD1. Germline lookup yields CDR1 SGHRS and CDR2 YFSETQ. This CDR3 has 14 amino acids. This CDR3 reads CAAGTGPPTDTQYF. The CDR3 DNA sequence: TGCGCTGCGGGGACAGGGCCCCCCACAGATACGCAGTATTTT.

The CDR3 DNA reads as TGTGCCAGCAGAGGGCTCCTGGGACGGCCTAATGAAAAACTGTTTTTT. As protein: CASRGLLGRPNEKLFF. V is TRBV2 and J is TRBJ1-4; tentatively, D is TRBD1 (5 bases). With 6 bases removed from V and 3 bases from J, the gap between germline ends came to 17 bases. Germline V gene sequence: CDR1 SNHLY, CDR2 FYNNEI. The CDR3 has 16 residues.

This chain joins TRBV27 and TRBJ1-5; tentative D call: TRBD1 (5 bases). The germline V gene has CDR1 MNHEY and CDR2 SMNVEV (reference sequence). V was cut by 2 bases and J by 7 bases, with 9 bases left in between. The CDR3 totals 13 residues. CDR3 in amino acids: CASSLERGQPQHF. The CDR3 region has the DNA TGTGCCAGCAGTTTAGAACGGGGCCAGCCCCAGCATTTT.

V and J are TRBV30 and TRBJ2-5, with D perhaps TRBD1 (7 bases). The germline gives CDR1 GTSNPN, CDR2 SVGIG (reference sequence). The V and J ends lost 1 base and 9 bases respectively, with 12 bases between them. The CDR3 covers 12 residues. As DNA, the CDR3 is TGTGCCTGGAGTGGGAGGGGGCCGGCCCAGTACTTC. Protein product: CAWSGRGPAQYF.

This clone turned up a few times. The chain is built from TRBV11-2 and TRBJ2-5, with unresolved D. V lost 2 bases and J 5 bases, leaving 3 bases between the germline ends. This CDR3 contains 11 residues. The V gene's germline CDR1 is SGHAT and CDR2 FQNNGV. The CDR3 DNA reads as TGTGCCAGCAGCTTATACGAGACCCAGTACTTC. This encodes CASSLYETQYF. Looking up the rest from reference TRBV11-2 and TRBJ2-5 gives the full variable domain: EAGVAQSPRYKIIEKRQSVAFWCNPISGHATLYWYQQILGQGPKLLIQFQNNGVVDDSQLPKDRFSAERLKGVDSTLKIQPAKLEDSAVYLCASSLYETQYFGPGTRLLVL.

The chain couples TRBV28 to TRBJ1-5; D not certain. The CDR3 runs to 13 residues. Germline CDR1 MDHEN, CDR2 SYDVKM. The V end lost 4 bases, the J end lost 5 bases, and 9 bases lay between the germline ends. The CDR3 DNA sequence: TGTGCCAGCAGTTCCGGGATACATCAGCCCCAGCATTTT. Translation gives CASSSGIHQPQHF.

The V call is TRBV7-2, the J call TRBJ1-2; 7 nucleotides match TRBD1. J lost 7 bases, V lost 4 bases, and 6 bases had no gene match. Germline lookup yields CDR1 SGHTA and CDR2 FQGNSA. This CDR3 region has 13 residues. The CDR3 DNA reads as TGTGCCAGCAGCTCAGGACAGGTTGGTGGCTACACCTTC. It yields the protein CASSSGQVGGYTF.

V and J are TRBV4-1 and TRBJ1-5; 7 bases are shared with TRBD1. CDR1 and CDR2 from the germline V gene are MGHRA and YSYEKL. The CDR3 extends over 15 amino acids. Unmatched junction bases numbered 9, after V lost 4 bases and J lost 6 bases. DNA for the CDR3: TGCGCCAGCAGCCCCGGGCAGGGGGTAGGTCAGCCCCAGCATTTT. Its translation is CASSPGQGVGQPQHF.

This clone was seen many times. The chain employs TRBV6-6 and TRBJ2-1, with 11 bases that match TRBD1. CDR3 length: 14 residues. Per the germline V gene, CDR1 is MNHNY and CDR2 is SVGAGI (reference sequence). V dropped 6 bases and J dropped 6; count of bases not matched to a gene: 4. CDR3 sequence reads: CASRAGTGGNEQFF. The CDR3, as DNA: TGTGCCAGCAGAGCCGGGACAGGGGGCAATGAGCAGTTCTTC.

This rearrangement joins TRBV30 to TRBJ1-2, with TRBD1 matching over 7 bases. Germline V gives CDR1 GTSNPN, CDR2 SVGIG (reference sequence). V lost 4 bases to trimming and J lost 8 bases; unmatched junction nucleotides: 16. The CDR3 is 15 amino acids. The CDR3, as DNA: TGTGCCTGGACCCCTCCCGACAGGGACTCTTTAGGCTACACCTTC. Amino acid sequence: CAWTPPDRDSLGYTF.

V is TRBV7-9 and J is TRBJ2-2; TRBD1 agrees at 12 bases. This CDR3 comprises 15 residues. CDR1 is SEHNR and CDR2 is FQNEAQ in the germline V gene (reference sequence). With V trimmed by 5 bases and J by 6 bases, 4 bases remained unmatched. The CDR3 spells CASSAGTGGAGELFF. The CDR3 bases are TGTGCCAGCAGCGCCGGGACAGGGGGCGCCGGGGAGCTGTTTTTT.

The rearrangement joins TRBV4-2 to TRBJ1-3, with D possibly matching TRBD1 (5 bases). The CDR3 spans 14 residues. V lost 4 bases to trimming and J lost 3 bases, with 10 bases between them. Germline V gene lookup returns CDR1 LGHNA and CDR2 YNFKEQ. In DNA, the CDR3 is TGTGCCAGCAGCCGGGACTTAAGTGGAAACACCATATATTTT. Protein sequence: CASSRDLSGNTIYF.

V is TRBV7-2 and J is TRBJ1-2; a weak D match, TRBD1 (6 bases). CDR1 is SGHTA, CDR2 FQGNSA, per germline. The CDR3 has 13 residues. V lost 1 base and J 13 bases, leaving 16 bases between the germline ends. CDR3 in DNA: TGTGCCAGCAGCTTAGGGAGGGGGGATGGAAGCACCTTC. Its translation is CASSLGRGDGSTF.

The J gene is TRBJ1-2, the V gene TRBV29-1, with a possible D match to TRBD1 (5 bases). The CDR3 is 15 residues long. V lost 4 bases and J 8 bases, leaving 23 bases between the germline ends. CDR1 SQVTM and CDR2 ANQGSEA come from the germline V gene. CDR3 nucleotides: TGCAGCGTTGGACTACCGGGGCCAGGAAGTAACGGCTACACCTTC. This translates into CSVGLPGPGSNGYTF.

J is TRBJ1-4 and V is TRBV6-5; 8 bases line up with TRBD1. The germline V gene encodes CDR1 MNHEY and CDR2 SVGAGI. The CDR3 runs 15 residues. After removal of 2 bases from V and 7 bases from J, the junction contained 6 bases not matched to a gene. DNA of the CDR3: TGTGCCAGCAGTTACCTGGACAGGGCAGGTGAAAAACTGTTTTTT. Amino acid sequence: CASSYLDRAGEKLFF.

The chain carries TRBV10-1 and TRBJ1-1; 7 bases are shared with TRBD1. Germline values: CDR1 WNHNN, CDR2 SYGVQD (reference sequence). The CDR3 length is 14 residues. With V trimmed by 2 bases and J by 11 bases, 11 bases remained unmatched. CDR3 nucleotides: TGCGCCAGCAGTGAGGTTCGGGACAGCGTCTACGCTTTCTTT. Translated: CASSEVRDSVYAFF.